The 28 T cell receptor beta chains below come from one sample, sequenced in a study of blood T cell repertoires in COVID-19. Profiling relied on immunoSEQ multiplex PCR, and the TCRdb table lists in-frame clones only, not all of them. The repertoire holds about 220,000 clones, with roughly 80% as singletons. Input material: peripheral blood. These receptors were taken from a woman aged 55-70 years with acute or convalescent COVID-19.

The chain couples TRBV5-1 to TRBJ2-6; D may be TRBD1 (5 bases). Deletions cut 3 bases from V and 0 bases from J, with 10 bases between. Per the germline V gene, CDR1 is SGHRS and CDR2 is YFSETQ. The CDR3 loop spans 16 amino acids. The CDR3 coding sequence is TGCGCCAGCAGCTCATCAGGGATCTCTGGGGCCAACGTCCTGACTTTC. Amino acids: CASSSSGISGANVLTF.

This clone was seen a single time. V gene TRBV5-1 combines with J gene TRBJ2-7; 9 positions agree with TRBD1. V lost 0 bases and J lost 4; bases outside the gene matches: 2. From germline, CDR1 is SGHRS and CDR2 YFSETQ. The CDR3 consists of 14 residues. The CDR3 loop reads CASSLAGTGYEQYF. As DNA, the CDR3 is TGCGCCAGCAGCTTGGCCGGGACAGGGTACGAGCAGTACTTC.

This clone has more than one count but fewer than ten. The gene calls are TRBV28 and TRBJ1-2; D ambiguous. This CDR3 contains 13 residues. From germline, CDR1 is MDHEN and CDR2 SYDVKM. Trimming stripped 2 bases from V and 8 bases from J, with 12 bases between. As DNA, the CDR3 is TGTGCCAGCAGTTTAGCAGGAGGGAGAGGCTACACCTTC. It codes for CASSLAGGRGYTF.

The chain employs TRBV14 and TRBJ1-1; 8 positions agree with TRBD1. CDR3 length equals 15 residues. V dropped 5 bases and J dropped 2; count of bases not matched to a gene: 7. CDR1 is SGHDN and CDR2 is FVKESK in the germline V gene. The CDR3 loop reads CASSYRGGINTEAFF. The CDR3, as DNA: TGTGCCAGCAGCTACAGGGGGGGGATCAACACTGAAGCTTTCTTT.

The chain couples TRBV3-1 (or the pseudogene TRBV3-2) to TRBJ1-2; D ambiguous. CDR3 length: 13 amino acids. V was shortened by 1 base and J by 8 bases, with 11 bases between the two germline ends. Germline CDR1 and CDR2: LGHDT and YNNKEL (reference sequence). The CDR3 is CASSQVQKQGYTF. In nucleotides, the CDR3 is TGTGCCAGCAGCCAAGTTCAAAAACAGGGCTACACCTTC.

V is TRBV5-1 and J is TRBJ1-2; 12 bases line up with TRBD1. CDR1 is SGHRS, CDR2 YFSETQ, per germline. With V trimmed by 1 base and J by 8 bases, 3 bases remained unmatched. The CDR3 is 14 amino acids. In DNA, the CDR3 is TGCGCCAGCAGCTTGACCGGGACAGGGGGCGGCTACACCTTC. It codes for CASSLTGTGGGYTF.

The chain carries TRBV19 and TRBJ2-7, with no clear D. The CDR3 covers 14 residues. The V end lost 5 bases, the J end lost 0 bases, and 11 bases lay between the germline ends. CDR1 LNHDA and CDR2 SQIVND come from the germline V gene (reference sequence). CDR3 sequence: CASSWQTSSYEQYF. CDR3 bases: TGTGCCAGTAGTTGGCAGACTTCCTCCTACGAGCAGTACTTC.

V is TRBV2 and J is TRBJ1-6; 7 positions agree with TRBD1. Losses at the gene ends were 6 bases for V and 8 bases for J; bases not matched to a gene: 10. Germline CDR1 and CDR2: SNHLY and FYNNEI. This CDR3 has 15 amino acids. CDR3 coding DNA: TGTGCCAGCAGGGCCGACAGGGAAGCCCATTCACCCCTCCACTTT. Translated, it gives CASRADREAHSPLHF. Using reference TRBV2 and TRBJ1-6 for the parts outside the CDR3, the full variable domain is EPEVTQTPSHQVTQMGQEVILRCVPISNHLYFYWYRQILGQKVEFLVSFYNNEISEKSEIFDDQFSVERPDGSNFTLKIRSTKLEDSAMYFCASRADREAHSPLHFGNGTRLTVT.

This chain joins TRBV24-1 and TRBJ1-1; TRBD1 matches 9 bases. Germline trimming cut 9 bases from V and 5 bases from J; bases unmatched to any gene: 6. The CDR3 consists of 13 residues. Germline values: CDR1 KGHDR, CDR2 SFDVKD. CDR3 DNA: TGTGCCACCGAGACAGGGGGGGGAACTGAAGCTTTCTTT. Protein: CATETGGGTEAFF.

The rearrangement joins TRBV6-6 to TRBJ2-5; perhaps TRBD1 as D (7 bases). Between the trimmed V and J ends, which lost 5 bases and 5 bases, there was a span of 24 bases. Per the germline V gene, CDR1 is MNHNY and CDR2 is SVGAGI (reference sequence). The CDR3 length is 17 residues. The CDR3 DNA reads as TGTGCCAGCAGTCGGCCGGAGGGGAGGACCAGGGGGGAGACCCAGTACTTC. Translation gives CASSRPEGRTRGETQYF.

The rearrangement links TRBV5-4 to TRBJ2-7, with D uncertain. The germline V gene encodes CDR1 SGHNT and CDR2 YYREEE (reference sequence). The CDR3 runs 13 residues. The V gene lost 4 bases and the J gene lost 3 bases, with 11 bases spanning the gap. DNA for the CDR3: TGTGCCAGCAGCCGCGATTCCGGCTACGAGCAGTACTTC. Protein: CASSRDSGYEQYF.

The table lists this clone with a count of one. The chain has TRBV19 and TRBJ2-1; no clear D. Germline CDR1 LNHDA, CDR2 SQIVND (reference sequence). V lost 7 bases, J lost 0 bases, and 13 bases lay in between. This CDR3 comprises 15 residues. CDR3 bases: TGTGCCAGTAAAGGAGACCGTATCTCCTACAATGAGCAGTTCTTC. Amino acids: CASKGDRISYNEQFF.

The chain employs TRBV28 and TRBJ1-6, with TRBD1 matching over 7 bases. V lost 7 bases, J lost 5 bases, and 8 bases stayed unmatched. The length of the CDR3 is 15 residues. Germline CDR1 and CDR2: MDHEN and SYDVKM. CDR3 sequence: CASIGRGANNSPLHF. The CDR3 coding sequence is TGTGCCAGCATTGGCAGGGGGGCCAATAATTCACCCCTCCACTTT.

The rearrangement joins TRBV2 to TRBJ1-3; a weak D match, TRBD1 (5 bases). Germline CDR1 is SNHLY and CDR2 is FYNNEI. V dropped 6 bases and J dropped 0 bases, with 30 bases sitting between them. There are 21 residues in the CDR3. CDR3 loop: CASRPLESLVPRVSSGNTIYF. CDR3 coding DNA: TGTGCCAGCAGGCCCCTCGAGTCTTTGGTGCCCAGGGTGAGCTCTGGAAACACCATATATTTT.

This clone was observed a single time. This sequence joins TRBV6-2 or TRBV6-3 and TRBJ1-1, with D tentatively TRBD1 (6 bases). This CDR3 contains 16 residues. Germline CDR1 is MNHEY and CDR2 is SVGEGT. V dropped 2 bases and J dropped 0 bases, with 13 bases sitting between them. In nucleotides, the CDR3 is TGTGCCAGCAGTTACCGCCTCGACAGGCTGAACACTGAAGCTTTCTTT. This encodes CASSYRLDRLNTEAFF.

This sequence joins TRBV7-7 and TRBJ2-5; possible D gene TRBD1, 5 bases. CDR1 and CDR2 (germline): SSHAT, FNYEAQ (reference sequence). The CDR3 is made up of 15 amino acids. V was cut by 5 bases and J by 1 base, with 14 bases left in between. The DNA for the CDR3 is TGTGCCAGCAGCCCGCTTGGGGCGGCCCAAGAGACCCAGTACTTC. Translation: CASSPLGAAQETQYF.

The CDR3 protein is CASRQLGGMGYEQFF. The DNA of the CDR3 is TGTGCCAGCAGGCAACTGGGCGGGATGGGTTATGAGCAGTTCTTC. The chain couples TRBV5-6 to TRBJ2-1; D may be TRBD2 (6 bases). CDR3 length: 15 amino acids. Germline V lookup: CDR1 SGHDT, CDR2 YYEEEE. V was clipped by 5 bases and J by 8 bases, with 20 bases between them.

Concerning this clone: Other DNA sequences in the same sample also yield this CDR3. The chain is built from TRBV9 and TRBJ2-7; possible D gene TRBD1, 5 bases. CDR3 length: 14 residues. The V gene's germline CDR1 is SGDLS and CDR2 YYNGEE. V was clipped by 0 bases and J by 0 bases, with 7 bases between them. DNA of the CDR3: TGTGCCAGCAGCGTAGCTACAGGCTCCTACGAGCAGTACTTC. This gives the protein CASSVATGSYEQYF.

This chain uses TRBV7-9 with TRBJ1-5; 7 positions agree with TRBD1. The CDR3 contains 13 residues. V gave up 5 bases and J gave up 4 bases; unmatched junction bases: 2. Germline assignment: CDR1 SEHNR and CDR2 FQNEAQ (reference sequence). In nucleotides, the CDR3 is TGTGCCAGCAGCGGACAGGAGAATCAGCCCCAGCATTTT. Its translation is CASSGQENQPQHF.

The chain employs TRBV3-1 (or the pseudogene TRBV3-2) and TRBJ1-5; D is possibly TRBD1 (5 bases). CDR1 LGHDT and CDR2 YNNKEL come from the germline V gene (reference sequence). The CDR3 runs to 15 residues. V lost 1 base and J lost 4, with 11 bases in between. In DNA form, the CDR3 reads TGTGCCAGCAGCCAAGCTGCGACAGAAAATCAGCCCCAGCATTTT. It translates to CASSQAATENQPQHF.

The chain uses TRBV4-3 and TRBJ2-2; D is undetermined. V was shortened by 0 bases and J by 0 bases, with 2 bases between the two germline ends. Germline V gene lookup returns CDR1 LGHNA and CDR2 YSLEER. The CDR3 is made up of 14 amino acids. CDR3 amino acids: CASSQDANTGELFF. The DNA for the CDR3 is TGCGCCAGCAGCCAAGACGCGAACACCGGGGAGCTGTTTTTT.

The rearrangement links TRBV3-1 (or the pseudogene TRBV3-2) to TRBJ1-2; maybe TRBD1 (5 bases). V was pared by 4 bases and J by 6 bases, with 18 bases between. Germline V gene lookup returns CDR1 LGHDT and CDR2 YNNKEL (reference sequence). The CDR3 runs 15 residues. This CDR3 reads CASSPPWEGYHGYTF. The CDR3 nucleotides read TGTGCCAGCAGCCCCCCCTGGGAGGGGTACCATGGCTACACCTTC.

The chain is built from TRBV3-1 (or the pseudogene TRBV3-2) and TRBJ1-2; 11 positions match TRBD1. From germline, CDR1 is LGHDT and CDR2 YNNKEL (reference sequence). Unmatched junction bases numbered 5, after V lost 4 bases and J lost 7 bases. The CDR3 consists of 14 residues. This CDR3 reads CASSPDRGLGGYTF. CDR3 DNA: TGTGCCAGCAGCCCGGACAGGGGGCTGGGTGGCTACACCTTC.

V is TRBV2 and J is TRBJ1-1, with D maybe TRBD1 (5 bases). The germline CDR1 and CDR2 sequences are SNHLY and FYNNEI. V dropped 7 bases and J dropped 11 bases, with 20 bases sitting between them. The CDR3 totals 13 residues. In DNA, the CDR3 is TGTGCCAGCACCTCAGAATCTCACAGGTATGCTTTCTTT. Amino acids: CASTSESHRYAFF.

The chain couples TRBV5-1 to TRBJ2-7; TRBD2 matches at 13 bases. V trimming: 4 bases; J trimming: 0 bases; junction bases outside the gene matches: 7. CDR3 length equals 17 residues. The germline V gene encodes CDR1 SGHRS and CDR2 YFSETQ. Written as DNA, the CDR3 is TGCGCCAGCAGCCAAGGGACTAGCGGGGCCCGCTCCTACGAGCAGTACTTC. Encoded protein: CASSQGTSGARSYEQYF.

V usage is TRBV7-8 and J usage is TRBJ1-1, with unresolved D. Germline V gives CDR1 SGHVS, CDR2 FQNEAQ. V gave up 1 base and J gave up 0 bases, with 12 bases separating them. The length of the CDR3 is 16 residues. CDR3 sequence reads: CASSLGGYRLNTEAFF. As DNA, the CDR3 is TGTGCCAGCAGCTTAGGAGGGTATCGATTGAACACTGAAGCTTTCTTT.

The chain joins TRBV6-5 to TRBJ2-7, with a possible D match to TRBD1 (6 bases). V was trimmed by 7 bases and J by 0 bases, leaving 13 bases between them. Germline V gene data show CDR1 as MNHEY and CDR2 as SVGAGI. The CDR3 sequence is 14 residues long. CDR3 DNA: TGTGCCAGCAAGGACAGCACGAGCTCCTACGAGCAGTACTTC. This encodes CASKDSTSSYEQYF.

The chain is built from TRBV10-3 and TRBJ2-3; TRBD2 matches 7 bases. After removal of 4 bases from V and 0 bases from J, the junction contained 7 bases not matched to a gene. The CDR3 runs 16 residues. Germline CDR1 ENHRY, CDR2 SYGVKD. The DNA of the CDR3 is TGTGCCATCAGTGGCCCCTCTAGCGGCAGCACAGATACGCAGTATTTT. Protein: CAISGPSSGSTDTQYF.